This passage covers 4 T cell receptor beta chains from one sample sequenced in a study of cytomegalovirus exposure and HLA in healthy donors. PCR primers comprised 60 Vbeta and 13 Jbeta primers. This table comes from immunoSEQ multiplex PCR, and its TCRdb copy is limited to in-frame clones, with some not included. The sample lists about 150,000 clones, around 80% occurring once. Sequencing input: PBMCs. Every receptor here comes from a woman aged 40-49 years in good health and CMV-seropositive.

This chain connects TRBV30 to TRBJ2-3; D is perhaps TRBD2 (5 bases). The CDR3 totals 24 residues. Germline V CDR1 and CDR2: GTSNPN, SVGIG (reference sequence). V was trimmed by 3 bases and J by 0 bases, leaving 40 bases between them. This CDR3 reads CAWSPKRTFLIEDPEETSTDTQYF. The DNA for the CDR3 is TGTGCCTGGAGCCCAAAGCGGACCTTCTTAATCGAGGACCCCGAAGAGACTAGCACAGATACGCAGTATTTT. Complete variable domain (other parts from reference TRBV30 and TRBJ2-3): SQTIHQWPATLVQPVGSPLSLECTVEGTSNPNLYWYRQAAGRGLQLLFYSVGIGQISSEVPQNLSASRPQDRQFILSSKKLLLSDSGFYLCAWSPKRTFLIEDPEETSTDTQYFGPGTRLTVL.

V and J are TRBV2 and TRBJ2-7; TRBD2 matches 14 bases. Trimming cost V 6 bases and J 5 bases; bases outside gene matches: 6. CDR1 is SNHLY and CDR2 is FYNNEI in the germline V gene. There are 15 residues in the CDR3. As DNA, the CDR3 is TGTGCCAGCAGGGGGACTAGCGGGAGTTTCCACGAGCAGTACTTC. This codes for CASRGTSGSFHEQYF. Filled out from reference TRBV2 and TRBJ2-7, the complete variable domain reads EPEVTQTPSHQVTQMGQEVILRCVPISNHLYFYWYRQILGQKVEFLVSFYNNEISEKSEIFDDQFSVERPDGSNFTLKIRSTKLEDSAMYFCASRGTSGSFHEQYFGPGTRLTVT.

For the CDR3, the DNA is TGTGCCAGTAGTATTCATAACAGCCCGAACACTGAAGCTTTCTTT. It is translated as CASSIHNSPNTEAFF. V is TRBV19 and J is TRBJ1-1; D unclear. Germline assignment: CDR1 LNHDA and CDR2 SQIVND (reference sequence). V gave up 3 bases and J gave up 1 base, with 12 bases separating them. CDR3 length: 15 residues.

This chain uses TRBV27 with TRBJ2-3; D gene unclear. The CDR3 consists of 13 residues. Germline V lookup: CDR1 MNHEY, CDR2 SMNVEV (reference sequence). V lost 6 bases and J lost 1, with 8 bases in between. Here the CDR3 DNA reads TGTGCCAGCAGCCCCTTCGGCACAGATACGCAGTATTTT. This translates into CASSPFGTDTQYF.